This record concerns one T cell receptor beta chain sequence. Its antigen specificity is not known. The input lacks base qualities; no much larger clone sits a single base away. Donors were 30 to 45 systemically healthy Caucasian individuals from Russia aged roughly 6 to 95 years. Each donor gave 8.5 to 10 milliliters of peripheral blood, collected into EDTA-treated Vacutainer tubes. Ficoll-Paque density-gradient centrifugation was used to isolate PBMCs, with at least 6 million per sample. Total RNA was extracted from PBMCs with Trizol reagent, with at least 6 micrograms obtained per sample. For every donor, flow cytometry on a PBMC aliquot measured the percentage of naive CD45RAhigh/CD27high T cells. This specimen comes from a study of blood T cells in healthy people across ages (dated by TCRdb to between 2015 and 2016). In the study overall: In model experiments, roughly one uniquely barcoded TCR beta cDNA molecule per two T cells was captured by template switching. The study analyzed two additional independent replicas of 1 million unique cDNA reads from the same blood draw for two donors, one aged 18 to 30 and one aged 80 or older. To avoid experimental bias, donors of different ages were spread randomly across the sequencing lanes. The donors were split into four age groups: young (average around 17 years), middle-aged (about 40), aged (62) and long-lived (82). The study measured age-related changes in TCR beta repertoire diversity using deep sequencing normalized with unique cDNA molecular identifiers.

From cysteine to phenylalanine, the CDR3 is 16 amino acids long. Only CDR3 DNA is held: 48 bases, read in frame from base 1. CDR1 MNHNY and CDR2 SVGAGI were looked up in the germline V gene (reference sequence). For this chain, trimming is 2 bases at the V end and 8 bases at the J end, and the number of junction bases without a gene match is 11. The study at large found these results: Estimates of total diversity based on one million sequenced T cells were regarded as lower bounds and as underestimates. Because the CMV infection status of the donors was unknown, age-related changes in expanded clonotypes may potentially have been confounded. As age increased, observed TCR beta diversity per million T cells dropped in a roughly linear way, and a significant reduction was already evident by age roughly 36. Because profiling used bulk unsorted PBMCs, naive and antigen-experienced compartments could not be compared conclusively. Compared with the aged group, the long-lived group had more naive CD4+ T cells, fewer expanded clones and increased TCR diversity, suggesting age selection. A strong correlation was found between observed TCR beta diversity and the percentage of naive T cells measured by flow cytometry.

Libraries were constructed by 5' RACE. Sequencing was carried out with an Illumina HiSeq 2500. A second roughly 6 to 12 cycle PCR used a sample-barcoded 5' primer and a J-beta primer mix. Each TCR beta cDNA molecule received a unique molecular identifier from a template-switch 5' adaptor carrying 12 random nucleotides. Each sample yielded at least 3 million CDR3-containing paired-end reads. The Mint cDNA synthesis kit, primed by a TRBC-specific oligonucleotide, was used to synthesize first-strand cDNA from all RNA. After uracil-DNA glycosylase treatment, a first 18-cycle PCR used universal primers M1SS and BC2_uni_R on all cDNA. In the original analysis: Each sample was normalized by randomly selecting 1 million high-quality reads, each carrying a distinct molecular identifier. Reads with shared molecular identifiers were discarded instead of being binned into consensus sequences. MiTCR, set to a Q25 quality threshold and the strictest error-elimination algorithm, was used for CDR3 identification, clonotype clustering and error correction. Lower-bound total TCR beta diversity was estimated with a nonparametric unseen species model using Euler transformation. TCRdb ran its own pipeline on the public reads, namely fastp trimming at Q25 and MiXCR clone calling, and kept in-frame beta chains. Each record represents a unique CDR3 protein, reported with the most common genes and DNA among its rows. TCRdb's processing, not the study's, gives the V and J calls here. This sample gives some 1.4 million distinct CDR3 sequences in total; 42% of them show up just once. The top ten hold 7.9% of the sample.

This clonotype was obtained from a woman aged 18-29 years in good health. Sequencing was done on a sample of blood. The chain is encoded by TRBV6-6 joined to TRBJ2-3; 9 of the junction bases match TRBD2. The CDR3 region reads CASSYELRGGGSTQYF. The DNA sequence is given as TGTGCCAGCAGTTACGAACTGCGGGGGGGAGGGAGTACGCAGTATTTT.